The rows below give T cell receptor beta chains drawn from one sample of a study of CD8 T cells in ankylosing spondylitis. One entry per CDR3 protein, called by TCRdb with MiXCR from the 5' RACE reads. The profile shows 300,000 to 350,000 distinct CDR3 sequences, around 21% of them singletons. Sequenced input: blood, either unsorted or a sorted T cell fraction (not recorded which). These receptors all stem from a female donor with ankylosing spondylitis or in good health (not recorded which). The CDR3 runs from the conserved cysteine through the conserved F or W. D genes are given only for firm matches. Some rows have no size entry. The others give once, few or many, or a class for an expanded clone.

NA	TRBV28	few	TRBJ1-1	TGTGCCAGCAGTACCGGACCCCCCTGGGGCACTGAAGCTTTCTTT	CASSTGPPWGTEAFF
TRBD1	TRBV20-1	few	TRBJ2-7	TGCAGTGCTAAAGACAGGGTAGAGCAGTACTTC	CSAKDRVEQYF
TRBD1	TRBV20-1	NA	TRBJ2-1	TGCAGTGCTAGTGGGGGACAGGGATACAATGAGCAGTTCTTC	CSASGGQGYNEQFF
NA	TRBV12-3/TRBV12-4	NA	TRBJ1-5	TGTGCCAGCAGCCCAGGGGTGTTCAGGCAGCCCCAGCATTTT	CASSPGVFRQPQHF
NA	TRBV29-1	few	TRBJ2-1	TGCAGCGTTGTTTCCGTGCGTCCTGGGACTAATGAGCAGTTCTTC	CSVVSVRPGTNEQFF
TRBD2	TRBV28	few	TRBJ2-3	TGTGCCAGCAGTTTATGGACAGCGGGAGGGGAGGGGACGCAGTATTTT	CASSLWTAGGEGTQYF
TRBD2	TRBV11-2	NA	TRBJ2-1	TGTGCCAGCAGCTTAGAAGCCGGTGGGTGGAGCGGGAGCAAGAACAATGAGCAGTTCTTC	CASSLEAGGWSGSKNNEQFF
TRBD2	TRBV20-1	many	TRBJ2-1	TGCAGTGCTAGAGGTCCTAGCGGGGGGACTCTAGGTGAGCAGTTCTTC	CSARGPSGGTLGEQFF
NA	TRBV4-3	few	TRBJ2-7	TGCGCCAGCAGCCAAGTTGGGGGCGCCTACGAGCAGTACTTC	CASSQVGGAYEQYF
NA	TRBV6-1	few	TRBJ1-3	TGTGCCAGCTGCGGGGCTGACCTTGGAAACACCATATATTTT	CASCGADLGNTIYF
NA	TRBV6-5	NA	TRBJ2-3	TGTGCCAGCAGTTACGGCCCTCACATCACAGATACGCAGTATTTT	CASSYGPHITDTQYF
TRBD2	TRBV20-1	NA	TRBJ2-1	TGCAGTGCCCCGACTAGCGTGAACAATGAGCAGTTCTTC	CSAPTSVNNEQFF
NA	TRBV24-1	NA	TRBJ2-3	TGTGCCACCAGTGATCCTACCACAGATACGCAGTATTTT	CATSDPTTDTQYF
NA	TRBV7-9	NA	TRBJ2-2	TGTGCCAGCAGCCCCGGTCGCGGAGGCACCGGGGAGCTGTTTTTT	CASSPGRGGTGELFF
NA	TRBV5-5	few	TRBJ2-3	TGTGCCAGCAGCTTGGACCACGGAGGGGCAGATACGCAGTATTTT	CASSLDHGGADTQYF
TRBD2	TRBV6-2/TRBV6-3	NA	TRBJ2-1	TGTGCCAGCAGTTACTCGGGGACTAGCGGGAGGAGGGTCGATGAGCAGTTCTTC	CASSYSGTSGRRVDEQFF
NA	TRBV10-3	NA	TRBJ2-7	TGTGCCATCAGTGAGTCGCTCTGGGGGTCCTACGAGCAGTACTTC	CAISESLWGSYEQYF
NA	TRBV2	NA	TRBJ1-3	TGTGCCAGCAGTGAAGAGACAGTCTCTGGAAACACCATATATTTT	CASSEETVSGNTIYF
NA	TRBV4-3	NA	TRBJ1-4	TGCGCCAGTGGTTCTCTTAATGAAAAACTGTTTTTT	CASGSLNEKLFF
NA	TRBV20-1	NA	TRBJ1-1	TGCAGTGCTGGACTTTACAGCACTGAAGCTTTCTTT	CSAGLYSTEAFF
NA	TRBV7-2	few	TRBJ2-5	TGTGCCAGCAGCCCAATAGCGGAGACCCAGTACTTC	CASSPIAETQYF
NA	TRBV20-1	few	TRBJ1-3	TGCAGTGCGCAGGCCGGGGATGGAAACACCATATATTTT	CSAQAGDGNTIYF
TRBD2	TRBV20-1	few	TRBJ2-1	TGCAGTGCCAGTCTCCCAGCGGGAGGGGACAATGAGCAGTTCTTC	CSASLPAGGDNEQFF
NA	TRBV20-1	many	TRBJ1-5	TGCAGTGCTAGAGGTGGGAGGGGCAATCAGCCCCAGCATTTT	CSARGGRGNQPQHF
NA	TRBV29-1	few	TRBJ2-2	TGCAGCGTTGCACTGCTGAACACCGGGGAGCTGTTTTTT	CSVALLNTGELFF
NA	TRBV9	NA	TRBJ2-5	TGTGCCAGCAGCCCTGGAGTCCGGGAGACCCAGTACTTC	CASSPGVRETQYF
TRBD1	TRBV6-1	NA	TRBJ1-3	TGTGCCAGCGGCCGGGACAGCTCTGGAAACACCATATATTTT	CASGRDSSGNTIYF
NA	TRBV7-2	few	TRBJ2-7	TGTGCCAGCAGCTTACAAATGAATCTGGGCGAGCAGTACTTC	CASSLQMNLGEQYF
NA	TRBV10-3	NA	TRBJ1-1	TGTGCCATCAGTGTCCCAGGGAACACTGAAGCTTTCTTT	CAISVPGNTEAFF
NA	TRBV29-1	few	TRBJ1-2	TGCAGCGTTGGAGGGGCTGGCTACACCTTC	CSVGGAGYTF
NA	TRBV7-6	few	TRBJ1-3	TGTGCCAGCAGCGTCGGACCGTTTACTGGAAACACCATATATTTT	CASSVGPFTGNTIYF
NA	TRBV20-1	many	TRBJ2-3	TGCAGTGCTTCTAAGAGGGCGGACACAGATACGCAGTATTTT	CSASKRADTDTQYF
TRBD1	TRBV9	many	TRBJ2-5	TGTGCCAGCAGCGCAGGGACAGGGAACCAAGAGACCCAGTACTTC	CASSAGTGNQETQYF
NA	TRBV24-1	NA	TRBJ2-2	TGTGCCACCAGTGACCCTCCTCCCGGGGAGCTGTTTTTT	CATSDPPPGELFF
NA	TRBV10-1	once	TRBJ2-2	TGCGCCAGCAGTGCCGAAATGAACACCGGGGAGCTGTTTTTT	CASSAEMNTGELFF
TRBD2	TRBV10-2	NA	TRBJ2-2	TGCGCCAGCATGCGGGGAGGGCCCCTGGGCGGGGAGCTGTTTTTT	CASMRGGPLGGELFF
TRBD2	TRBV20-1	NA	TRBJ2-7	TGCAGTGCTAGACTTCCGAGCGGGAGGGTCCACGAGCAGTACTTC	CSARLPSGRVHEQYF
NA	TRBV5-5	few	TRBJ2-1	TGTGCCAGCAGCACCATACAGGGATACAATGAGCAGTTCTTC	CASSTIQGYNEQFF
TRBD2	TRBV29-1	few	TRBJ2-3	TGCAGCGTTGAAGCTCTAGCGGTCCTGATCACAGATACGCAGTATTTT	CSVEALAVLITDTQYF
NA	TRBV28	NA	TRBJ2-3	TGTGCCAGCAGTACCCCGGGCACAGATACGCAGTATTTT	CASSTPGTDTQYF
TRBD2	TRBV20-1	few	TRBJ2-1	TGCAGTGCCACAACCGAGCGGGAGTACGTGGATGAGCAGTTCTTC	CSATTEREYVDEQFF